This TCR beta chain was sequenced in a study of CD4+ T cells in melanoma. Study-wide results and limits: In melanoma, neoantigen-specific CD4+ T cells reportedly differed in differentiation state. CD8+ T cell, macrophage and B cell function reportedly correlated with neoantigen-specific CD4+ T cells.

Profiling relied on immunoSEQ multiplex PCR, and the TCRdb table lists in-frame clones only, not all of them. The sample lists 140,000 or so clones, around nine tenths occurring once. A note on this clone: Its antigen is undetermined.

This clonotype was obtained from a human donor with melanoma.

The CDR3 DNA reads TGTGCCAGCAGCTTCGATAGCAGGGGCACAGATACGCAGTATTTT. Its protein is CASSFDSRGTDTQYF. V and J are TRBV5-4 and TRBJ2-3; TRBD1 might be the D (5 bases). CDR3 length: 15 amino acids. With 2 bases removed from V and 1 base from J, the gap between germline ends came to 11 bases. In germline, CDR1 is SGHNT, CDR2 YYREEE (reference sequence). Together with reference TRBV5-4 and TRBJ2-3, the CDR3 gives the full variable domain: ETGVTQSPTHLIKTRGQQVTLRCSSQSGHNTVSWYQQALGQGPQFIFQYYREEENGRGNFPPRFSGLQFPNYSSELNVNALELDDSALYLCASSFDSRGTDTQYFGPGTRLTVL.